Reported below is one T cell receptor beta chain. Antigen: not known. Other DNA sequences in the same sample also yield this CDR3. The record originates from a study of T cell clonotyping in hematopoietic cell transplantation. This CDR3 is built from 14 residues. The ends lost 4 bases at V and 4 bases at J; junction bases unmatched: 4. Germline lookup yields CDR1 SGHRS and CDR2 YFSETQ. Sequencing was performed with immunoSEQ multiplex PCR; in TCRdb, only in-frame clones are kept and a portion is missing. The data show about 4,600 clones, around 96% seen once. Study-wide points: Pathologically expanded recipient clonotypes increased progressively from day 30 to day 180 as diversity fell. Graft donor and pretransplant recipient Inverse Simpson Index values predicted broader posttransplant TCR diversity.

Blood collection times were about day -28 and days 30, 100, 180 posttransplant. This TCR came from a male patient between 40 and 50 years old who had an allogeneic stem cell transplant from a related donor, so the T cells may come from the graft donor. Some clones in this sample may be carry-over from other donors' samples. The gene calls are TRBV5-1 and TRBJ2-7, with 11 bases identical to TRBD2. Here the sequenced sample was PBMCs, taken 100 days after allogeneic stem cell transplant. DNA for the CDR3: TGCGCCAGCAGCGCCGGGACTAGCGGTTACGAGCAGTACTTC. Translating it yields CASSAGTSGYEQYF. The full variable domain, completed using reference TRBV5-1 and TRBJ2-7, is KAGVTQTPRYLIKTRGQQVTLSCSPISGHRSVSWYQQTPGQGLQFLFEYFSETQRNKGNFPGRFSGRQFSNSRSEMNVSTLELGDSALYLCASSAGTSGYEQYFGPGTRLTVT.